The 32 T cell receptor beta chains listed next were all sequenced from one sample in a study of OX40 agonist ivuxolimab in advanced cancers. Clones were sequenced by immunoSEQ multiplex PCR, and TCRdb holds only the in-frame ones, with some missing. Among 65,000 to 70,000 clones, 80% to 90% were seen once, and the ten largest hold 5.5% to 6.5%. The sample here was CD4+ or CD8+ T cells sorted from blood, taken in a trial of the OX40 agonist ivuxolimab. The receptors originated from an adult with an advanced solid tumor such as melanoma, head and neck, liver or kidney cancer.

This clone appeared once. The chain combines TRBV19 with TRBJ2-1; 12 nucleotides match TRBD2. The length of the CDR3 is 15 residues. The germline CDR1 and CDR2 sequences are LNHDA and SQIVND (reference sequence). Trimming removed 7 bases from V and 0 bases from J; junction bases left unmatched: 1. The CDR3 DNA sequence: TGTGCCAGTACTAGCGGGGGGGCCTCCTACAATGAGCAGTTCTTC. Residues: CASTSGGASYNEQFF.

The genes are TRBV6-1 and TRBJ1-5; D unresolved. There are 15 residues in the CDR3. CDR1 and CDR2 from the germline V gene are MNHNS and SASEGT. V dropped 5 bases and J dropped 1 base, with 12 bases sitting between them. In DNA, the CDR3 is TGTGCCAGCAGTTCGTATTCACAAAGCAATCAGCCCCAGCATTTT. This gives the protein CASSSYSQSNQPQHF.

The chain combines TRBV11-2 with TRBJ2-5; D remains ambiguous. The CDR3 contains 16 residues. With 2 bases removed from V and 4 bases from J, the gap between germline ends came to 17 bases. Germline V gene lookup returns CDR1 SGHAT and CDR2 FQNNGV. Here the CDR3 DNA reads TGTGCCAGCAGCTTATTAGTTGCTTCGGGCGGAGAGACCCAGTACTTC. This gives the protein CASSLLVASGGETQYF.

The V gene is TRBV9, the J gene TRBJ1-1, with D maybe TRBD1 (6 bases). Germline V gives CDR1 SGDLS, CDR2 YYNGEE. This CDR3 spans 15 amino acids. V gave up 2 bases and J gave up 10 bases, with 21 bases separating them. The CDR3 DNA reads as TGTGCCAGCAGCGTCGCCTGGGGGGGCGCCAACGGAGCTTTCTTT. Protein: CASSVAWGGANGAFF.

This clone was recorded once. The chain employs TRBV11-2 and TRBJ2-7, with TRBD2 as a possible D gene (5 bases). Trimming stripped 4 bases from V and 4 bases from J, with 8 bases between. This CDR3 comprises 12 residues. The germline gives CDR1 SGHAT, CDR2 FQNNGV. The CDR3 DNA reads TGTGCCAGCAGCTCGACTAATTACGAGCAGTACTTC. Amino acids: CASSSTNYEQYF. Together with reference TRBV11-2 and TRBJ2-7, the CDR3 gives the full variable domain: EAGVAQSPRYKIIEKRQSVAFWCNPISGHATLYWYQQILGQGPKLLIQFQNNGVVDDSQLPKDRFSAERLKGVDSTLKIQPAKLEDSAVYLCASSSTNYEQYFGPGTRLTVT.

As DNA, the CDR3 is TGTGCCAGCAGCACCCGGACTGTCCCTAGCACAGATACGCAGTATTTT. Residues: CASSTRTVPSTDTQYF. The chain has TRBV5-8 and TRBJ2-3; tentative D call: TRBD2 (5 bases). CDR1 is SGHTS and CDR2 is YDEGEE in the germline V gene. V lost 4 bases and J lost 0, with 15 bases in between. The CDR3 covers 16 residues.

The genes are TRBV7-9 and TRBJ2-5; tentatively, D is TRBD2 (6 bases). Matching the DNA end better, TRBJ2-7 makes the J call doubtful. Germline CDR1 and CDR2: SEHNR and FQNEAQ (reference sequence). The CDR3 loop spans 14 amino acids. The CDR3 is CATQQGGLMYEQYF. The CDR3 DNA follows: TGTGCCACGCAGCAGGGAGGTTTAATGTACGAGCAGTACTTC.

The chain joins TRBV4-3 to TRBJ2-3, with D hard to call. CDR1 and CDR2 from the germline V gene are LGHNA and YSLEER. V was cut by 4 bases and J by 0 bases, with 11 bases left in between. The CDR3 is 15 amino acids. CDR3 protein: CASSRTGSSTDTQYF. The DNA for the CDR3 is TGCGCCAGCAGCCGGACCGGGTCGAGCACAGATACGCAGTATTTT.

The chain carries TRBV2 and TRBJ2-1; TRBD2 might be the D (6 bases). The CDR3 is made up of 16 amino acids. Germline CDR1 and CDR2: SNHLY and FYNNEI. The V end lost 6 bases, the J end lost 4 bases, and 19 bases lay between the germline ends. For the CDR3, the DNA is TGTGCCAGCAGCCTCACGGGACTCGCGGAATACAATGAGCAGTTCTTC. It specifies CASSLTGLAEYNEQFF.

CDR3 sequence reads: CASSLEGRWGNTIYF. CDR3 coding DNA: TGTGCCAGCAGCTTAGAGGGACGGTGGGGAAACACCATATATTTT. The rearrangement joins TRBV7-6 to TRBJ1-3; tentative D call: TRBD1 (5 bases). Germline V gene data show CDR1 as SGHVS and CDR2 as FNYEAQ. CDR3 size: 15 residues. V was trimmed by 1 base and J by 4 bases, leaving 11 bases between them.

The J gene is TRBJ2-5, the V gene TRBV7-3; 9 bases line up with TRBD2. The CDR3 runs 15 residues. V shed 5 bases and J 5 bases; nucleotides not matched to a gene: 9. Germline V gene data show CDR1 as SGHTA and CDR2 as FQGTGA. This CDR3 is CASSPRAGGLETQYF. CDR3 bases: TGTGCCAGCAGCCCTAGGGCGGGGGGGCTGGAGACCCAGTACTTC.

The chain is built from TRBV19 and TRBJ2-3; 12 bases map to TRBD2. V dropped 5 bases and J dropped 2; count of bases not matched to a gene: 5. Germline CDR1 is LNHDA and CDR2 is SQIVND (reference sequence). CDR3 length: 16 amino acids. The CDR3 coding sequence is TGTGCCAGTAGTCCCGGACTAGCGGGGTTCACAGATACGCAGTATTTT. This translates into CASSPGLAGFTDTQYF.

This rearrangement joins TRBV29-1 to TRBJ2-3; TRBD1 aligns across 7 bases. The germline CDR1 and CDR2 sequences are SQVTM and ANQGSEA. Germline trimming cut 7 bases from V and 0 bases from J; bases unmatched to any gene: 7. The CDR3 has 14 residues. The CDR3 sequence is CSDRTGISTDTQYF. CDR3 nucleotide sequence: TGCAGCGACCGGACAGGAATTAGCACAGATACGCAGTATTTT.

CDR3 protein: CASSVEPGGGTDTQYF. The CDR3 DNA reads TGTGCCAGCAGCGTAGAGCCGGGAGGAGGGACAGATACGCAGTATTTT. The gene calls are TRBV9 and TRBJ2-3; 7 bases fit TRBD2. Germline V lookup: CDR1 SGDLS, CDR2 YYNGEE. This CDR3 spans 16 amino acids. J lost 3 bases, V lost 0 bases, and 7 bases had no gene match.

V is TRBV5-5 and J is TRBJ2-5, with TRBD2 identical over 7 bases. From germline, CDR1 is SGHKS and CDR2 YYEKEE (reference sequence). This CDR3 contains 15 residues. J was trimmed by 2 bases and V by 0 bases; bases with no gene match: 4. The CDR3 reads CASSLEAGEQETQYF. As DNA, the CDR3 is TGTGCCAGCAGCTTGGAGGCGGGAGAGCAAGAGACCCAGTACTTC.

The sample holds a few counts of this clone. The J gene is TRBJ1-1, the V gene TRBV10-3; D is unclear. CDR1 and CDR2 from the germline V gene are ENHRY and SYGVKD. With 2 bases removed from V and 4 bases from J, the gap between germline ends came to 14 bases. The CDR3 contains 15 residues. CDR3 region: CAISEITGFITEAFF. In DNA form, the CDR3 reads TGTGCCATCAGTGAGATCACGGGATTCATCACTGAAGCTTTCTTT.

This chain joins TRBV7-9 and TRBJ1-2, with a weak D call TRBD1 (5 bases). Trimming removed 5 bases at V and 4 bases at J, with 8 bases between. The CDR3 contains 12 residues. Looked up from germline, CDR1 is SEHNR and CDR2 is FQNEAQ (reference sequence). Here the CDR3 DNA reads TGTGCCAGCAGCCGGGGGGTCTATGGCTACACCTTC. This translates into CASSRGVYGYTF.

This chain joins TRBV11-3 and TRBJ2-1; a possible D gene is TRBD2 (6 bases). Germline lookup yields CDR1 SGHNT and CDR2 YENEEA. This CDR3 is built from 16 residues. Trimming removed 2 bases at V and 0 bases at J, with 11 bases between. Here the CDR3 reads CASSLIGGSSYNEQFF. The CDR3 nucleotides read TGTGCCAGCAGCTTAATTGGGGGGAGCTCCTACAATGAGCAGTTCTTC.

This clone was found a few times. This chain uses TRBV6-1 with TRBJ2-3; 9 nucleotides match TRBD2. CDR3 size: 16 residues. Germline V gene data show CDR1 as MNHNS and CDR2 as SASEGT. The J segment lost 5 bases and the V segment lost 2 bases, leaving 8 bases of the junction unmatched. The CDR3 DNA reads as TGTGCCAGCAGTGAACTGGCGGGGGGGCCTCAAGATACGCAGTATTTT. Its translation is CASSELAGGPQDTQYF.

The chain joins TRBV6-6 to TRBJ2-2; D is uncertain. With 4 bases removed from V and 6 bases from J, the gap between germline ends came to 9 bases. The CDR3 covers 13 residues. The germline CDR1 and CDR2 sequences are MNHNY and SVGAGI (reference sequence). The CDR3 region has the DNA TGTGCCAGCAGTTGGGTTTGGGCCGGGGAGCTGTTTTTT. Translated, it gives CASSWVWAGELFF.

This clone has just a few counts. This chain links TRBV19 with TRBJ1-5; no reliable D call. V lost 5 bases and J lost 12, with 17 bases in between. Per germline, CDR1 LNHDA and CDR2 SQIVND (reference sequence). This CDR3 region has 13 residues. CDR3 amino acids: CASSFNPRWYQHF. In nucleotides, the CDR3 is TGTGCCAGTAGTTTCAATCCCCGGTGGTACCAGCATTTT.

The V gene is TRBV4-1, the J gene TRBJ1-5; 7 nucleotides line up with TRBD1. V dropped 0 bases and J dropped 7; count of bases not matched to a gene: 9. The germline CDR1 and CDR2 sequences are MGHRA and YSYEKL. The length of the CDR3 is 16 residues. The CDR3 spells CASSQEGDRDGQPQHF. In DNA form, the CDR3 reads TGCGCCAGCAGCCAAGAGGGAGACAGGGACGGCCAGCCCCAGCATTTT.

The CDR3 loop reads CASSQDLGVGERNEQYF. The CDR3 DNA sequence: TGCGCCAGCAGCCAAGATTTAGGCGTAGGGGAGAGGAACGAGCAGTACTTC. This chain joins TRBV4-3 and TRBJ2-7, with D perhaps given as TRBD1 or TRBD2 (5 bases each). V gave up 0 bases and J gave up 5 bases, with 20 bases separating them. Germline CDR1 reads LGHNA; CDR2 reads YSLEER. CDR3 size: 17 residues.

On this clone itself: At one of its ends the junction is not consistent with the germline gene, which may arise from a read error. The chain carries TRBV6-4 and TRBJ2-1, with 7 bases that match TRBD2. The CDR3 extends over 16 amino acids. CDR1 and CDR2 (germline): MRHNA, SNTAGT. The CDR3 sequence is CASSYSSGGSYNEQFF. As DNA, the CDR3 is TGTGCCAGCAGTTACTCATCGGGGGGCTCCTACAATGAGCAGTTCTTC.

This chain uses TRBV5-1 with TRBJ2-7; the match to TRBD1 covers 12 bases. The germline V gene has CDR1 SGHRS and CDR2 YFSETQ. The length of the CDR3 is 18 residues. J lost 3 bases, V lost 4 bases, and 14 bases had no gene match. In DNA, the CDR3 is TGCGCCAGCAGCCCAGGGCCGGGACAGGGGGCCTTGAGCTACGAGCAGTACTTC. Translation gives CASSPGPGQGALSYEQYF.

V usage is TRBV27 and J usage is TRBJ2-7, with D hard to call. The CDR3 loop spans 11 amino acids. The germline gives CDR1 MNHEY, CDR2 SMNVEV (reference sequence). V lost 8 bases and J 6 bases, leaving 11 bases between the germline ends. The CDR3 nucleotides are TGTGCCAGCTCGGCCACGGGCGAGCAGTACTTC. Its translation is CASSATGEQYF.

CDR3 bases: TGCGCCAGCAGCTTGGGTAGCGGGGGGACCTACGAGCAGTACTTC. This encodes CASSLGSGGTYEQYF. The rearrangement joins TRBV5-1 to TRBJ2-7; 10 nucleotides match TRBD2. The V segment lost 0 bases and the J segment 2 bases; nucleotides outside the gene matches: 2. Germline lookup yields CDR1 SGHRS and CDR2 YFSETQ. The CDR3 runs 15 residues.

This chain uses TRBV6-5 with TRBJ1-3; 7 bases agree with TRBD1. Germline loops: CDR1 MNHEY, CDR2 SVGAGI. The CDR3 is made up of 15 amino acids. Trimming took 2 bases from V and 3 from J; bases not matched to a gene: 4. The CDR3 DNA reads TGTGCCAGCAGTTACAAGGGGGCTTATGGAAACACCATATATTTT. Protein sequence: CASSYKGAYGNTIYF.

This clone was recorded only once. This chain connects TRBV30 to TRBJ2-7; 8 bases match TRBD2. CDR1 is GTSNPN and CDR2 is SVGIG in the germline V gene (reference sequence). The CDR3 is made up of 17 amino acids. With 0 bases clipped from V and 2 bases from J, the junction kept 12 bases outside the gene matches. CDR3 coding DNA: TGTGCCTGGAGTGTAAGATCGTGGCGGGAGGCCACCTACGAGCAGTACTTC. This gives the protein CAWSVRSWREATYEQYF.

The chain uses TRBV29-1 and TRBJ1-2; D remains unclear. The CDR3 totals 13 residues. The V gene lost 4 bases and the J gene lost 0 bases, with 9 bases spanning the gap. CDR1 is SQVTM and CDR2 is ANQGSEA in the germline V gene. The CDR3 reads CSVVELTNYGYTF. The DNA of the CDR3 is TGCAGCGTTGTCGAACTGACTAACTATGGCTACACCTTC.

This clone was seen only once. This chain joins TRBV27 and TRBJ1-4; D is ambiguous. The germline V gene has CDR1 MNHEY and CDR2 SMNVEV (reference sequence). Trimming took 7 bases from V and 9 from J, leaving 18 bases between them. This CDR3 is built from 14 residues. This chain's CDR3 is CASTTGFGVKKLFF. The CDR3 bases are TGTGCCAGCACCACGGGGTTTGGGGTGAAAAAACTGTTTTTT. Using reference TRBV27 and TRBJ1-4 for the parts outside the CDR3, the full variable domain is EAQVTQNPRYLITVTGKKLTVTCSQNMNHEYMSWYRQDPGLGLRQIYYSMNVEVTDKGDVPEGYKVSRKEKRNFPLILESPSPNQTSLYFCASTTGFGVKKLFFGSGTQLSVL.

This clone was detected only once. The genes are TRBV7-3 and TRBJ1-1; possibly TRBD1 for D (6 bases). The CDR3 extends over 15 amino acids. Trimming shortened V by 8 bases and J by 0 bases, and 16 bases separated the two germline ends. Germline CDR1 reads SGHTA; CDR2 reads FQGTGA. The CDR3 spells CASSPGQAMNTEAFF. The CDR3 region has the DNA TGTGCCAGCTCGCCGGGACAAGCAATGAACACTGAAGCTTTCTTT. Full variable domain (rest looked up from reference TRBV7-3 and TRBJ1-1): GAGVSQTPSNKVTEKGKYVELRCDPISGHTALYWYRQSLGQGPEFLIYFQGTGAADDSGLPNDRFFAVRPEGSVSTLKIQRTERGDSAVYLCASSPGQAMNTEAFFGQGTRLTVV.